This is a list of T cell receptor beta chains from one sample in a study of early T cells in non-severe SARS-CoV-2 infection. Each CDR3 protein gets one entry after TCRdb re-called the 5' RACE reads with MiXCR. The data hold approximately 26,000 distinct CDR3 sequences, with 4.4% observed a single time. The sample was whole blood. Source of these receptors: an adult who was a healthcare worker with PCR-confirmed SARS-CoV-2 infection or an uninfected control (not recorded which). CDR3s include the opening cysteine and the closing phenylalanine or tryptophan. Each record gives: V gene, clone size, J gene, D gene, CDR3 DNA, CDR3 protein. The D gene is left open where the match is weak. The size of a clone is reported for some rows only, either as once, few or many, or as a class for expanded clones.

TRBV7-9,many,TRBJ1-4,NA,TGTGCCAGCAGCTTAGGGGCCGGGGGTGAAAAACTGTTTTTT,CASSLGAGGEKLFF
TRBV21-1,many,TRBJ2-5,NA,TGTGCCAGCAGCAAAGGCGAGCGGGAGAACCAAAAAAAAGAGACCCAGTACTTC,CASSKGERENQKKETQYF
TRBV4-3,many,TRBJ2-3,TRBD2,TGCGCCAGCAGCCAAGATGGACTAGCGGGAGAATCAGATACGCAGTATTTT,CASSQDGLAGESDTQYF
TRBV7-3,few,TRBJ2-1,NA,TGTGCCAGCAGCCTAGGCCCCCCGATAGAGGGTGAGCAGTTCTTC,CASSLGPPIEGEQFF
TRBV25-1,many,TRBJ2-1,NA,TGTGCCAGCAGTGCAAAGGGGTATGAGCAGTTCTTC,CASSAKGYEQFF
TRBV7-8,many,TRBJ2-3,NA,TGTGCCAGCAGCTTAGTCCGGGAGAAGGATACGCAGTATTTT,CASSLVREKDTQYF
TRBV7-3,medium-sized,TRBJ2-6,NA,TGTGCCAGCAGCTTAGGCGGGACAAGCTCTGGGGCCAACGTCCTGACTTTC,CASSLGGTSSGANVLTF
TRBV24-1,few,TRBJ2-1,NA,TGTGCCACCAGTGTGGGGATGGGGGCTAATGAGCAGTTCTTC,CATSVGMGANEQFF
TRBV14,NA,TRBJ2-1,TRBD2,TGTGCCAGCAGCCCCGGACTAGCGGGAGGGCCGTCTCAAGGCAATGAGCAGTTCTTC,CASSPGLAGGPSQGNEQFF
TRBV24-1,many,TRBJ2-5,NA,TGTGCCACCAGTGACCCCGACCCCCGGGCCCCGGGGGAGACCCAGTACTTC,CATSDPDPRAPGETQYF
TRBV4-3,few,TRBJ2-1,NA,TGCGCCAGCAGCCAGGCGGGGCTCTCCTACAATGAGCAGTTCTTC,CASSQAGLSYNEQFF
TRBV10-3,medium-sized,TRBJ2-7,TRBD2,TGTGCCATCAGTAGTTTAGCGGGTTACGAGCAGTACTTC,CAISSLAGYEQYF
TRBV27,many,TRBJ2-2,TRBD2,TGTGCCAGCAGCCGCCGGACTAGCGGTTACACCGGGGAGCTGTTTTTT,CASSRRTSGYTGELFF
TRBV20-1,many,TRBJ2-1,NA,TGCAGTGCCCCCACTGGACAAGTAAATGAGCAGTTCTTC,CSAPTGQVNEQFF
TRBV5-5,many,TRBJ2-7,NA,TGTGCCAGCAGTGACGCGTCGGGGCAGGGGTCTTACGAGCAGTACTTC,CASSDASGQGSYEQYF
TRBV7-6,NA,TRBJ2-2,TRBD2,TGTGCCAGCAGCTTAGATATAGCGGGAGACGGCGGGGAGCTGTTTTTT,CASSLDIAGDGGELFF
TRBV12-3/TRBV12-4,many,TRBJ1-6,NA,TGTGCCAGCGCGACAAGTGGGGGAGGAACGATTAATTCACCCCTCCACTTT,CASATSGGGTINSPLHF
TRBV6-5,many,TRBJ1-4,TRBD1,TGTGCCAGCAGTTACTCGTGGGACAGGGAAGGAAAACTGTTTTTT,CASSYSWDREGKLFF
TRBV7-2,NA,TRBJ2-1,NA,TGTGCCAGCAGCTTTGAGCGGCTGAATGAGCAGTTCTTC,CASSFERLNEQFF
TRBV27,NA,TRBJ1-1,NA,TGTGCCAGCTCTGCGGGGAACACTGAAGCTTTCTTT,CASSAGNTEAFF
TRBV19,many,TRBJ1-5,NA,TGTGCCAGTACTCGACAGTACAATCAGCCCCAGCATTTT,CASTRQYNQPQHF
TRBV12-3/TRBV12-4,NA,TRBJ1-1,NA,TGTGCCAGCAGTTGGGCAGGGGACACTGAAGCTTTCTTT,CASSWAGDTEAFF
TRBV7-2,many,TRBJ2-3,NA,TGTGCCAGCAGCTTAGTCGGCCTTAGCACAGATACGCAGTATTTT,CASSLVGLSTDTQYF
TRBV10-3,many,TRBJ1-2,TRBD1,TGTGCCATCAGAGGGACAGGGGGCTATGGCTACACCTTC,CAIRGTGGYGYTF
TRBV6-2/TRBV6-3,few,TRBJ2-1,TRBD1,TGTGCCAGCAGTTACGGACAGGGGCCCTACAATGAGCAGTTCTTC,CASSYGQGPYNEQFF